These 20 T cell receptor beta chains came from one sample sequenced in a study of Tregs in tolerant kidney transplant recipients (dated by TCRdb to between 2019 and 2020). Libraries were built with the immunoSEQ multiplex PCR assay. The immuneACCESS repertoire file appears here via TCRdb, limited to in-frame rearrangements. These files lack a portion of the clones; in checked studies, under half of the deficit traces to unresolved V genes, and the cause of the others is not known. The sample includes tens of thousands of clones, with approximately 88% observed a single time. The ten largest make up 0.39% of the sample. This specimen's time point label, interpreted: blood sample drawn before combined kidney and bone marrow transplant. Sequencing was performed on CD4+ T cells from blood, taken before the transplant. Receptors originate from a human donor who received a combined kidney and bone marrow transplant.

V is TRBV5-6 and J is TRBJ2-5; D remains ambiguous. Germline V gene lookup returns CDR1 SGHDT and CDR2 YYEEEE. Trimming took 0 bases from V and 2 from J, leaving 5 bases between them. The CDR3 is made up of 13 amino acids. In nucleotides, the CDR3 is TGTGCCAGCAGCTTGGGGGCGCAAGAGACCCAGTACTTC. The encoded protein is CASSLGAQETQYF.

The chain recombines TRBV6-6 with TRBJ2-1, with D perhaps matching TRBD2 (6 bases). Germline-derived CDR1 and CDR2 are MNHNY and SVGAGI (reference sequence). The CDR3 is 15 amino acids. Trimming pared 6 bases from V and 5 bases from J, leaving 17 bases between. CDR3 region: CASSQTRDANNEQFF. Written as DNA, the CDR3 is TGTGCCAGCAGCCAGACTAGGGACGCCAACAATGAGCAGTTCTTC.

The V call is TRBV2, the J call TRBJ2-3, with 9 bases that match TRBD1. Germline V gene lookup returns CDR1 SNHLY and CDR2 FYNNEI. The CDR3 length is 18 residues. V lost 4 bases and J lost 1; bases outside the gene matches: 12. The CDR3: CASSVLRDRVFRTDTQYF. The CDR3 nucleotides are TGTGCCAGCAGTGTCCTCCGGGACAGGGTTTTTCGCACAGATACGCAGTATTTT.

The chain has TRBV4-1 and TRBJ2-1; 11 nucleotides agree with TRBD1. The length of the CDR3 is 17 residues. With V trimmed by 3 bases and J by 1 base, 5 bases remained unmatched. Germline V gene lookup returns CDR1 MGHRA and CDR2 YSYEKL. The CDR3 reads CASSHGTGGSSYNEQFF. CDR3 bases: TGCGCCAGCAGCCACGGGACAGGGGGAAGTTCCTACAATGAGCAGTTCTTC.

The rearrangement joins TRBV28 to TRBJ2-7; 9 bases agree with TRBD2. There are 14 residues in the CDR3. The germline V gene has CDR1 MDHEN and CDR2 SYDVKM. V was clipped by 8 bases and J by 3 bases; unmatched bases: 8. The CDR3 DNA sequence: TGTGCCAGCCAAGCTAGCGGGAAGATCTACGAGCAGTACTTC. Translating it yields CASQASGKIYEQYF. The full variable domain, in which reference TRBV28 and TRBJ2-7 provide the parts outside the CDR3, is DVKVTQSSRYLVKRTGEKVFLECVQDMDHENMFWYRQDPGLGLRLIYFSYDVKMKEKGDIPEGYSVSREKKERFSLILESASTNQTSMYLCASQASGKIYEQYFGPGTRLTVT.

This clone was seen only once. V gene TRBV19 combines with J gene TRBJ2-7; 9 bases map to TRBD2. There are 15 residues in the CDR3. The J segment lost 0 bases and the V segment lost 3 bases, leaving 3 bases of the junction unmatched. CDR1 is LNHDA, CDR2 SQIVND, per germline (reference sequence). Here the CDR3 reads CASSILAGTSYEQYF. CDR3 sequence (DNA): TGTGCCAGTAGTATCCTAGCGGGGACCTCCTACGAGCAGTACTTC. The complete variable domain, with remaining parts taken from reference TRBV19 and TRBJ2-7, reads DGGITQSPKYLFRKEGQNVTLSCEQNLNHDAMYWYRQDPGQGLRLIYYSQIVNDFQKGDIAEGYSVSREKKESFPLTVTSAQKNPTAFYLCASSILAGTSYEQYFGPGTRLTVT.

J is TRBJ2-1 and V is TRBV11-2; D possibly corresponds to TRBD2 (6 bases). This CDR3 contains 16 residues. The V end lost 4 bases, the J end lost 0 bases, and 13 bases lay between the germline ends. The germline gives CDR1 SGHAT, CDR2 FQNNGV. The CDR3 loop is CASSSPAGGSYNEQFF. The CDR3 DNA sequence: TGTGCCAGCAGCTCCCCCGCCGGGGGCTCCTACAATGAGCAGTTCTTC.

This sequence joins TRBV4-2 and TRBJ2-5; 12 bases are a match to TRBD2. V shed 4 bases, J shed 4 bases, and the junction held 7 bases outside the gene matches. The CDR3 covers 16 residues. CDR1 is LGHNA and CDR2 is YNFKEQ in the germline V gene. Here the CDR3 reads CASSLRLAGEGETQYF. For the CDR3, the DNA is TGTGCCAGCAGCCTACGACTAGCGGGAGAGGGAGAGACCCAGTACTTC.

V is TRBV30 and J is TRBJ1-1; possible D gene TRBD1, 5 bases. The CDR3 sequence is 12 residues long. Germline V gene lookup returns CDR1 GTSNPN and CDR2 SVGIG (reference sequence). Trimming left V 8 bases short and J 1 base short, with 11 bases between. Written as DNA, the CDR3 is TGTGCCGCAGGAAGGGGGAACACTGAAGCTTTCTTT. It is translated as CAAGRGNTEAFF.

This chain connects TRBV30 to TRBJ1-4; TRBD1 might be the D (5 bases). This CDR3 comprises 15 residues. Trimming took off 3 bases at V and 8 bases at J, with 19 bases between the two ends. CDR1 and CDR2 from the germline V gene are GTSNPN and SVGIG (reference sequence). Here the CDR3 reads CAWSGWGGAEEKLFF. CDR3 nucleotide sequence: TGTGCCTGGAGCGGTTGGGGAGGGGCCGAGGAAAAACTGTTTTTT.

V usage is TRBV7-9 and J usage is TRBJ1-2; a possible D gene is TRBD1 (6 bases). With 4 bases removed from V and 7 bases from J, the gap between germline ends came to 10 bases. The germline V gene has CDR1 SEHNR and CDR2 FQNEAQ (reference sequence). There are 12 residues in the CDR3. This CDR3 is CASSWGQIGYTF. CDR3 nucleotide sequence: TGTGCCAGCAGCTGGGGACAAATTGGCTACACCTTC.

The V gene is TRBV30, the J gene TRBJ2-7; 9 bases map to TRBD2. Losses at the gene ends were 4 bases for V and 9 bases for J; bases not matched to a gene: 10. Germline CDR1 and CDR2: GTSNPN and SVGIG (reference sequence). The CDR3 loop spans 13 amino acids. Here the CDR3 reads CAWMTSGGSPQYF. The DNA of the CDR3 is TGTGCCTGGATGACTAGCGGCGGGTCCCCGCAGTACTTC.

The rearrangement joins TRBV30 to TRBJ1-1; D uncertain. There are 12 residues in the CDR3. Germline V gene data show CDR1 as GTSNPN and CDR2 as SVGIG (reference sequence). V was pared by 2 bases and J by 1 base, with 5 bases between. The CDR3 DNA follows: TGTGCCTGGAGTACAAAGAACACTGAAGCTTTCTTT. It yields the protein CAWSTKNTEAFF.

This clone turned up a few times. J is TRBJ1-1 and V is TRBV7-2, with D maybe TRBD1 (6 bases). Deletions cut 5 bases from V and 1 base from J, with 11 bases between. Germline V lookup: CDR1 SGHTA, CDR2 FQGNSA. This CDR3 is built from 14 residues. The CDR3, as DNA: TGTGCCAGCAGCCGGGACACCACGAACACTGAAGCTTTCTTT. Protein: CASSRDTTNTEAFF. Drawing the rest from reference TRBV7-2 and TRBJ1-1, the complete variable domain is GAGVSQSPSNKVTEKGKDVELRCDPISGHTALYWYRQSLGQGLEFLIYFQGNSAPDKSGLPSDRFSAERTGGSVSTLTIQRTQQEDSAVYLCASSRDTTNTEAFFGQGTRLTVV.

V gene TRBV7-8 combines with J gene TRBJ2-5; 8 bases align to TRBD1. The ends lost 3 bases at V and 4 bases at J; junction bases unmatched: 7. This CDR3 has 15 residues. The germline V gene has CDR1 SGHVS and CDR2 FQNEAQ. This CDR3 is CASSFDRGRGETQYF. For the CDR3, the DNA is TGTGCCAGCAGCTTTGACAGGGGACGGGGAGAGACCCAGTACTTC.

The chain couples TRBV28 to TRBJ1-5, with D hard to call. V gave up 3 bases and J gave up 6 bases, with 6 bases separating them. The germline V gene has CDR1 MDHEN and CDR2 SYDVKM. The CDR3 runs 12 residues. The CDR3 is CASSFSGQPQHF. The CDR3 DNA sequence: TGTGCCAGCAGTTTTAGTGGTCAGCCCCAGCATTTT. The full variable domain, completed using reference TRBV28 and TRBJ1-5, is DVKVTQSSRYLVKRTGEKVFLECVQDMDHENMFWYRQDPGLGLRLIYFSYDVKMKEKGDIPEGYSVSREKKERFSLILESASTNQTSMYLCASSFSGQPQHFGDGTRLSIL.

CDR3 DNA sequence: TGTGCCAGCAGAACAGGGGGAAGAAGCAATCAGCCCCAGCATTTT. Translation: CASRTGGRSNQPQHF. The chain carries TRBV28 and TRBJ1-5, with 8 bases aligning to TRBD1. From germline, CDR1 is MDHEN and CDR2 SYDVKM. CDR3 length equals 15 residues. V dropped 6 bases and J dropped 1; count of bases not matched to a gene: 5.

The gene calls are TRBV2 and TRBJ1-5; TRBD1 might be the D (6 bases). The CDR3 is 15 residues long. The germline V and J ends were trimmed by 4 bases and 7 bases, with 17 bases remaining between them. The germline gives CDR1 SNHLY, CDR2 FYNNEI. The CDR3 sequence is CASSAERGAEQPQHF. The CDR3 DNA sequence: TGTGCCAGCAGTGCAGAGCGGGGGGCAGAACAGCCCCAGCATTTT.

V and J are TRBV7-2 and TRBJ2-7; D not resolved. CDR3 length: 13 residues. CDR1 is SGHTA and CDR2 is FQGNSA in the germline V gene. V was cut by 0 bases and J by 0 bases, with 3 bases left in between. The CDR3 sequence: CASSLARSYEQYF. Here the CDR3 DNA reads TGTGCCAGCAGCTTAGCCCGCTCCTACGAGCAGTACTTC.

The CDR3 DNA reads TGCAGCGTTACCGGGACAGCAGATGAAAAACTGTTTTTT. It encodes CSVTGTADEKLFF. The chain recombines TRBV29-1 with TRBJ1-4; 7 nucleotides line up with TRBD1. Trimming removed 5 bases from V and 6 bases from J; junction bases left unmatched: 6. The germline gives CDR1 SQVTM, CDR2 ANQGSEA. The CDR3 has 13 amino acids.